A single TCR beta chain is shown here with its context. Its target is not known. A read error may produce the germline difference seen at one junction end. This CDR3 region has 13 residues. CDR1 is SSHAT and CDR2 is FNYEAQ in the germline V gene (reference sequence). This entry comes from a study of T cell responses to AZD1222 COVID-19 vaccine. Study-wide points: The sample set comprised mostly white British donors with more females, and clonal diversity was possibly underestimated. Increases in Spike-specific TCR breadth and depth were seen after two AZD1222 doses. Regions left unmutated in variants are reportedly the target of nearly half of spike-specific TCRs. Repertoires in all cases were sampled only once the peak T cell response had passed.

Sequenced by immunoSEQ multiplex PCR; TCRdb stores in-frame clones only, minus some. Seen here are roughly 200,000 clones, approximately 90% observed once, and the top ten hold less than 4.5%. This receptor was identified in an adult who received the MenACWY meningococcal vaccine as a control. V gene TRBV7-7 combines with J gene TRBJ1-1; no reliable D call. The input for sequencing was peripheral blood, taken 28 days after the second dose of the MenACWY control vaccine. The CDR3 DNA is TGTGCTAGCAGCCCTATTCTGAACACTGAAGCTTTCTTT. Translated, it gives CASSPILNTEAFF.